Reported below is one T cell receptor (beta chain). This clonotype was seen repeatedly, ten times or more. Its antigen remains undetermined. No quality values exist for individual bases; no much larger clone is one base distant. The data are from a study of T cells after yellow fever vaccination (dated 2019 in TCRdb). A note on the overall study: Libraries from fractions with low cell numbers were prepared with the SMART-Seq v4 Ultra Low Input RNA kit. Blood was drawn at multiple timepoints before and after primary and secondary immunization, with bulk PBMC replicates and cell subsets isolated. To follow T-cell clones before and after primary and booster YFV17D yellow fever vaccination, bulk TCR alpha and beta repertoires were sequenced over time. Two healthy male donors, one aged 18 to 29 and one aged 30 to 40 years, made up the cohort.

Sequenced using an Illumina NovaSeq 6000. TCR cDNA was synthesized by 5'RACE template switching, which introduced a universal primer site and unique molecular identifiers. cDNA synthesis was primed from both the TCR alpha and TCR beta constant segments. Libraries were amplified in two PCR steps, with sample barcodes and sequencing adapters added in the second step. Sequencing of libraries was performed on Illumina HiSeq 2500 (2x100 bp) or NovaSeq (2x150 bp). In the paper's pipeline: Reads were demultiplexed and collapsed into UMI consensus sequences with MIGEC, and V(D)J alignment was performed with MiXCR. Vaccine-responding clonotypes were identified with edgeR using replicate PBMC samples, with FDR below 0.01 and a log2 fold change above 5 up to day 15 being required. Each bulk clonotype was labeled CD4 or CD8 based on which sequenced repertoire, CD4 or CD8, contained the clonotype at higher abundance. TCRdb reran the public reads through fastp at Q25 and MiXCR, keeping productive beta chains. A single entry per CDR3 protein holds the most common genes and DNA from its merged rows. TCRdb, not the original authors, processed these V and J calls. Within this sample are 250,000 to 300,000 distinct CDR3 sequences, with 5.2% of them counted one time only. The ten largest clones represent less than 3.5% of the sample.

Overall study results and their limits: After the booster, most of the clones that had expanded following primary vaccination were detected again (just under 97% of CD4 and more than 85% of CD8), which suggests that memory was broadly maintained. A small share of clonotypes was detected in both CD4 and CD8 compartments, with the overlap likely arising from convergent recombination. Computational filtering was needed because FACS-sorted repertoires could contain abundant contaminating clonotypes from the bulk population. Compared with the primary T-cell response, the secondary T-cell response was weaker but faster, peaking on day 5 rather than day 15. Only a couple of donors were included in the study, so the extent to which the findings can be generalized is limited.

Reading the germline V gene gives CDR1 SGHRS and CDR2 YFSETQ. Measured from the cysteine to the phenylalanine, the CDR3 is 14 residues long. Just CDR3 DNA is preserved here, 42 bases in frame from base 1. V and J lose 0 bases and 3 bases, and a span of 9 bases separates them. Reading the label with the study, this specimen's treatment or condition is: live attenuated yellow fever vaccine strain. PBMCs were isolated from peripheral blood using a standard Ficoll-Paque protocol. Dynabeads CD4 and CD8 positive selection kits were used to isolate the CD4 and CD8 T-cell fractions. RNA was extracted with TriZol from bulk PBMCs, CD4 and CD8 fractions, and dextramer-positive and dextramer-negative fractions.

The chain employs TRBV5-1 and TRBJ1-2, with an unclear D gene assignment. This sequence originates from a man younger than 35 who received the YFV17D yellow fever vaccine. This specimen was CD4+ T cells sorted from PBMCs, taken on the day of the yellow fever booster vaccination. The DNA sequence is TGCGCCAGCAGCTTGGCGGGCGGGGACTATGGCTACACCTTC. Its translation reads: CASSLAGGDYGYTF.